Following are 28 T cell receptor beta chains from one sample sequenced in a study of blood T cell repertoires in COVID-19. Here immunoSEQ multiplex PCR was the method, and the copy in TCRdb shows in-frame clones only, minus some. The repertoire holds almost 250,000 clones, with around 87% as singletons. Material: PBMCs or T cells enriched from blood (not recorded which). Every receptor here comes from a woman between 50 and 59 years old who had recovered from COVID-19.

The rearrangement joins TRBV5-1 to TRBJ1-3, with no clear D. CDR1 and CDR2 from the germline V gene are SGHRS and YFSETQ. The CDR3 extends over 13 amino acids. Trimming took 0 bases from V and 8 from J, leaving 9 bases between them. The CDR3 reads CASSLAGEDTIYF. The CDR3, as DNA: TGCGCCAGCAGCTTGGCCGGGGAAGACACCATATATTTT.

The chain employs TRBV14 and TRBJ1-2, with 7 bases lining up with TRBD1. This CDR3 has 15 amino acids. Germline lookup yields CDR1 SGHDN and CDR2 FVKESK. The V segment lost 1 base and the J segment 6 bases; nucleotides outside the gene matches: 8. For the CDR3, the DNA is TGTGCCAGCAGCCAAGTCCCCGACAGGGTCCATGGCTACACCTTC. It specifies CASSQVPDRVHGYTF.

This chain uses TRBV18 with TRBJ1-2; possible D gene TRBD1, 5 bases. CDR1 and CDR2 from the germline V gene are KGHSH and LQKENI. There are 13 residues in the CDR3. Trimming shortened V by 4 bases and J by 7 bases, and 13 bases separated the two germline ends. CDR3 region: CASSRQGDPGYTF. The CDR3 bases are TGTGCCAGCTCACGACAAGGGGATCCTGGCTACACCTTC.

This rearrangement joins TRBV28 to TRBJ2-7; the D is unclear. The V gene lost 6 bases and the J gene lost 4 bases, with 7 bases spanning the gap. Germline lookup yields CDR1 MDHEN and CDR2 SYDVKM. The CDR3 runs 11 residues. The CDR3 bases are TGTGCCAGCAGGTCTGTATACGAGCAGTACTTC. Its translation: CASRSVYEQYF.

This clone was found a few times. This chain connects TRBV6-2 or TRBV6-3 to TRBJ1-5; 10 bases line up with TRBD1. Germline assignment: CDR1 MNHEY and CDR2 SVGEGT. The CDR3 has 15 residues. Trimming at V came to 2 bases and at J to 7 bases, leaving 5 bases not matched to a gene. CDR3: CASSYGTGDAQPQHF. CDR3 coding DNA: TGTGCCAGCAGTTACGGGACAGGGGATGCACAGCCCCAGCATTTT.

The chain employs TRBV28 and TRBJ2-7, with TRBD1 matching 7 bases. CDR1 and CDR2 (germline): MDHEN, SYDVKM. The CDR3 contains 13 residues. V trimming: 6 bases; J trimming: 4 bases; junction bases outside the gene matches: 6. The CDR3 reads CASSPSTGYEQYF. In nucleotides, the CDR3 is TGTGCCAGCAGCCCTTCGACAGGGTACGAGCAGTACTTC.

V is TRBV6-5 and J is TRBJ2-1; 9 bases line up with TRBD1. CDR1 and CDR2 from the germline V gene are MNHEY and SVGAGI. V was pared by 4 bases and J by 7 bases, with 8 bases of the junction left unmatched. The CDR3 extends over 15 amino acids. As DNA, the CDR3 is TGTGCCAGCAGTTCCGACAGGGGGGGATATAATGAGCAGTTCTTC. Encoded protein: CASSSDRGGYNEQFF.

J is TRBJ2-1 and V is TRBV27; 12 nucleotides line up with TRBD2. The V gene's germline CDR1 is MNHEY and CDR2 SMNVEV (reference sequence). Losses at the gene ends were 5 bases for V and 7 bases for J; bases not matched to a gene: 6. The CDR3 contains 15 residues. The CDR3 loop is CASSRLAGVVNEQFF. The CDR3, as DNA: TGTGCCAGCAGTCGACTAGCGGGAGTAGTTAATGAGCAGTTCTTC.

This chain links TRBV6-2 or TRBV6-3 with TRBJ2-3; 10 nucleotides match TRBD2. Germline values: CDR1 MNHEY, CDR2 SVGEGT. With 0 bases clipped from V and 6 bases from J, the junction kept 6 bases outside the gene matches. The CDR3 spans 16 residues. For the CDR3, the DNA is TGTGCCAGCAGTTACTCGTTAGCGGGAGGCTGGGATACGCAGTATTTT. Its translation: CASSYSLAGGWDTQYF.

The rearrangement uses TRBV5-1 and TRBJ2-7; 12 nucleotides line up with TRBD2. Germline CDR1 reads SGHRS; CDR2 reads YFSETQ. CDR3 length equals 15 residues. Trimming removed 4 bases from V and 5 bases from J; junction bases left unmatched: 7. The CDR3 sequence: CASSELAGGVNEQYF. As DNA, the CDR3 is TGCGCCAGCAGCGAGCTAGCGGGAGGGGTCAACGAGCAGTACTTC.

The chain joins TRBV21-1 to TRBJ1-1; the table's D call, TRBD1, has no DNA check behind it. TRBV21-1 is reported as a pseudogene. The CDR3 covers 17 residues. The CDR3 bases are TGTGCCAGCAGCAAAGTTGGGCGGACAGGCGAAAGCACTGAAGCTTTCTTT. Protein product: CASSKVGRTGESTEAFF.

The J gene is TRBJ2-7, the V gene TRBV4-1; weak D call: TRBD2 (5 bases). The germline gives CDR1 MGHRA, CDR2 YSYEKL. The V end was cut by 4 bases, the J end by 6 bases, with 13 bases between. CDR3 length: 13 amino acids. The CDR3 region is CASSPYRGSEQYF. CDR3 sequence (DNA): TGCGCCAGCAGCCCTTACCGGGGTTCCGAGCAGTACTTC.

The chain employs TRBV3-1 (or the pseudogene TRBV3-2) and TRBJ1-2, with D tentatively TRBD1 (6 bases). CDR3 length equals 13 residues. Germline V gene data show CDR1 as LGHDT and CDR2 as YNNKEL (reference sequence). V was shortened by 4 bases and J by 5 bases, with 11 bases between the two germline ends. The CDR3 here is CASSPTGQYGYTF. The CDR3 DNA reads TGTGCCAGCAGCCCAACAGGGCAATATGGCTACACCTTC.

This clone was seen just once. The chain combines TRBV21-1 with TRBJ2-1; no check of the table's D call, TRBD2, against the DNA was made. TRBV21-1 is tagged as a pseudogene. CDR3 length equals 14 residues. CDR3 sequence (DNA): TGTGCCAGCAGCAAACTGGAGCGACACAATGAGCAGTTCTTC. Encoded protein: CASSKLERHNEQFF.

This rearrangement joins TRBV5-1 to TRBJ2-1; 10 bases align to TRBD2. CDR3 length: 15 amino acids. V trimming: 4 bases; J trimming: 9 bases; junction bases outside the gene matches: 10. The germline V gene has CDR1 SGHRS and CDR2 YFSETQ. The CDR3 region has the DNA TGCGCCAGCAGCCCCGGAGTAGCGGGAGGCGGTGAGCAGTTCTTC. Encoded protein: CASSPGVAGGGEQFF.

This chain joins TRBV7-2 and TRBJ1-3; 10 bases are a match to TRBD1. The CDR3 loop spans 13 amino acids. The germline gives CDR1 SGHTA, CDR2 FQGNSA. The ends lost 5 bases at V and 7 bases at J; junction bases unmatched: 2. The CDR3 DNA reads TGTGCCAGCAGCACGGACAGGGGGAACACCATATATTTT. Amino acid sequence: CASSTDRGNTIYF.

The V and J genes are TRBV19 and TRBJ1-1; D gene unclear. The V end lost 3 bases, the J end lost 2 bases, and 4 bases lay between the germline ends. Germline CDR1 LNHDA, CDR2 SQIVND (reference sequence). This CDR3 region has 12 residues. CDR3 in amino acids: CASSMSNTEAFF. DNA of the CDR3: TGTGCCAGTAGTATGAGCAACACTGAAGCTTTCTTT.

Note on this clone: Germline and junction disagree at one end, which may indicate a read error. J is TRBJ1-4 and V is TRBV7-9; TRBD1 aligns across 7 bases. This CDR3 is built from 15 residues. Germline V gene sequence: CDR1 SEHNR, CDR2 FQNEAQ (reference sequence). CDR3 protein: CASSLEGGFWEKLFF. DNA for the CDR3: TGTGCCAGCAGTTTAGAAGGGGGCTTTTGGGAAAAACTGTTTTTT.

The chain uses TRBV29-1 and TRBJ2-1; no definite D call. Germline V CDR1 and CDR2: SQVTM, ANQGSEA. The CDR3 loop spans 12 amino acids. V lost 3 bases, J lost 3 bases, and 6 bases lay in between. As DNA, the CDR3 is TGCAGCGTTGAGGCCTTCTACAATGAGCAGTTCTTC. Its translation: CSVEAFYNEQFF.

The chain recombines TRBV5-4 with TRBJ1-2; the D gene is possibly TRBD1 (6 bases). The CDR3 length is 13 residues. V lost 2 bases and J lost 7, with 12 bases in between. Germline CDR1 and CDR2: SGHNT and YYREEE (reference sequence). CDR3 sequence reads: CASSLMGARGYTF. In DNA, the CDR3 is TGTGCCAGCAGCTTAATGGGGGCGCGTGGCTACACCTTC.

V usage is TRBV6-5 and J usage is TRBJ1-2, with a possible D match to TRBD1 (5 bases). CDR3 length: 14 residues. Germline values: CDR1 MNHEY, CDR2 SVGAGI. Trimming took off 2 bases at V and 3 bases at J, with 10 bases between the two ends. DNA for the CDR3: TGTGCCAGCAGTTACCCAGGGAGGTACTATGGCTACACCTTC. Its translation: CASSYPGRYYGYTF.

The genes are TRBV29-1 and TRBJ1-2; D gene ambiguous. Germline V gives CDR1 SQVTM, CDR2 ANQGSEA. The V end lost 6 bases, the J end lost 6 bases, and 14 bases lay between the germline ends. The CDR3 is 12 residues long. The CDR3 DNA reads TGCAGCGTCCCCGGGGTTTCGCATGGCTACACCTTC. Translating gives CSVPGVSHGYTF.

This chain connects TRBV30 to TRBJ2-2; 7 bases map to TRBD1. The CDR3 sequence is 13 residues long. V lost 3 bases, J lost 3 bases, and 1 base stayed unmatched. Germline CDR1 and CDR2: GTSNPN and SVGIG (reference sequence). CDR3 coding DNA: TGTGCCTGGAGACAGGGGCACACCGGGGAGCTGTTTTTT. Amino acid sequence: CAWRQGHTGELFF.

The chain has TRBV6-5 and TRBJ1-1; perhaps TRBD1 as D (6 bases). There are 14 residues in the CDR3. The germline gives CDR1 MNHEY, CDR2 SVGAGI. V lost 6 bases and J lost 3, with 14 bases in between. CDR3 loop: CASRRYREYTEAFF. The DNA for the CDR3 is TGTGCCAGCAGGCGCTACAGGGAGTACACTGAAGCTTTCTTT.

The chain combines TRBV6-5 with TRBJ2-1; 7 bases are shared with TRBD2. Germline assignment: CDR1 MNHEY and CDR2 SVGAGI. The CDR3 has 13 amino acids. The V gene end was trimmed by 7 bases and the J gene end by 15 bases; junction bases not matched to a gene: 15. CDR3: CASTNAGAGRWFF. The CDR3 DNA follows: TGTGCCAGCACTAACGCGGGAGCCGGGAGGTGGTTCTTC.

This rearrangement joins TRBV11-2 to TRBJ2-3; no clear D gene. This CDR3 contains 15 residues. With 0 bases removed from V and 0 bases from J, the gap between germline ends came to 7 bases. Germline CDR1 is SGHAT and CDR2 is FQNNGV. The CDR3 DNA sequence: TGTGCCAGCAGCTTAGATTGGGCGAGCACAGATACGCAGTATTTT. It is translated as CASSLDWASTDTQYF.

This rearrangement joins TRBV11-2 to TRBJ2-1; D is undetermined. Germline CDR1 is SGHAT and CDR2 is FQNNGV. The CDR3 length is 16 residues. The V end lost 0 bases, the J end lost 6 bases, and 15 bases lay between the germline ends. The CDR3 DNA reads as TGTGCCAGCAGCTTAGATGGGCCGAGAGTGAGCAATGAGCAGTTCTTC. The encoded protein is CASSLDGPRVSNEQFF.

The J gene is TRBJ1-4, the V gene TRBV4-1; no reliable D call. Trimming pared 1 base from V and 8 bases from J, leaving 11 bases between. Germline V CDR1 and CDR2: MGHRA, YSYEKL. The CDR3 extends over 14 amino acids. The CDR3 bases are TGCGCCAGCAGCCAAGGAGGGATCGGGGAAAAACTGTTTTTT. Its protein product is CASSQGGIGEKLFF.